Shown below are 27 T cell receptor beta chains from a single sample sequenced in a study of identical twins. TCRdb reprocessed the 5' RACE reads with MiXCR, giving one entry per CDR3 protein. The table shows about 200,000 distinct CDR3 sequences, with about a tenth occurring only once. The sample consisted of memory (CD45RO+) T cells sorted from blood. The receptors were gathered from a woman aged 18 to 35 in good health.

This clonotype has just a few counts. The chain couples TRBV2 to TRBJ2-5; D is possibly TRBD2 (7 bases). This CDR3 is built from 12 residues. CDR1 and CDR2 (germline): SNHLY, FYNNEI. Trimming removed 10 bases from V and 4 bases from J, with 13 bases in between. The CDR3 region is CATRGAGETQYF. The CDR3 region has the DNA TGTGCCACCCGGGGGGCAGGAGAGACCCAGTACTTC.

This clonotype was seen only a few times. J is TRBJ2-3 and V is TRBV30; 8 nucleotides match TRBD2. CDR1 is GTSNPN, CDR2 SVGIG, per germline (reference sequence). The junction had 3 bases not matched to a gene; V was cut back by 2 bases and J by 2 bases. The length of the CDR3 is 14 residues. CDR3 residues: CAWSLAGITDTQYF. CDR3 DNA: TGTGCCTGGAGTCTAGCGGGTATCACAGATACGCAGTATTTT.

This clonotype has a handful of counts. The chain joins TRBV15 to TRBJ2-1; 7 bases fit TRBD2. The CDR3 consists of 16 residues. V was clipped by 1 base and J by 5 bases; unmatched bases: 8. Germline V CDR1 and CDR2: LNHNV, YYDKDF (reference sequence). Here the CDR3 DNA reads TGTGCCACCAGCAGAGCGGCGGGAGACGCGCACAATGAGCAGTTCTTC. It is translated as CATSRAAGDAHNEQFF.

This clonotype occurred a few times. The rearrangement links TRBV20-1 to TRBJ2-7; TRBD1 agrees at 11 bases. The CDR3 has 16 residues. With V trimmed by 6 bases and J by 3 bases, 13 bases remained unmatched. Per the germline V gene, CDR1 is DFQATT and CDR2 is SNEGSKA (reference sequence). The CDR3 sequence is CSASGQGDLRFYEQYF. DNA for the CDR3: TGCAGTGCCTCGGGACAGGGGGATTTGAGGTTCTACGAGCAGTACTTC.

This clonotype occurred many times. The chain carries TRBV5-1 and TRBJ2-3; D may be TRBD2 (5 bases). This CDR3 is 14 amino acids long. Germline V lookup: CDR1 SGHRS, CDR2 YFSETQ. Trimming left V 4 bases short and J 0 bases short, with 9 bases between. The CDR3 bases are TGCGCCAGCAGCCCCTGGACTAGCACAGATACGCAGTATTTT. This encodes CASSPWTSTDTQYF.

This clonotype was observed many times. The chain has TRBV12-3 or TRBV12-4 and TRBJ2-7; TRBD2 matches 12 bases. The CDR3 sequence is 14 residues long. V lost 7 bases to trimming and J lost 3 bases; unmatched junction nucleotides: 4. CDR3 in DNA: TGTGCCAGCACCCTGACTAGCGGGAGCTACGAGCAGTACTTC. This translates into CASTLTSGSYEQYF.

This clonotype was picked up many times. The chain joins TRBV12-3 or TRBV12-4 to TRBJ2-1, with D perhaps TRBD2 (6 bases). Trimming pared 1 base from V and 5 bases from J, leaving 9 bases between. This CDR3 comprises 14 residues. CDR3 in DNA: TGTGCCAGCAGTTTAGGCGGGACCCACAATGAGCAGTTCTTC. It yields the protein CASSLGGTHNEQFF.

The chain couples TRBV7-2 to TRBJ1-2, with D unclear. Germline assignment: CDR1 SGHTA and CDR2 FQGNSA. Trimming shortened V by 1 base and J by 6 bases, and 9 bases separated the two germline ends. CDR3 length equals 13 residues. CDR3 sequence reads: CASSLVRLNGYTF. The CDR3 bases are TGTGCCAGCAGCTTAGTGAGATTGAATGGCTACACCTTC.

This chain joins TRBV3-1 and TRBJ1-2; no clear D gene. This CDR3 is built from 14 residues. Trimming removed 2 bases from V and 3 bases from J, with 10 bases in between. CDR1 is LGHDT and CDR2 is YNNKEL in the germline V gene (reference sequence). The CDR3 DNA reads TGTGCCAGCAGCCAAAGACGGCGGGACTATGGCTACACCTTC. As protein: CASSQRRRDYGYTF.

The chain couples TRBV7-3 to TRBJ2-3, with TRBD2 matching 12 bases. Germline CDR1 and CDR2: SGHTA and FQGTGA. This CDR3 has 15 amino acids. The V segment lost 6 bases and the J segment 2 bases; nucleotides outside the gene matches: 3. DNA for the CDR3: TGTGCCAGCAGTCGGACTAGCGGGGCCACAGATACGCAGTATTTT. Protein product: CASSRTSGATDTQYF.

The chain carries TRBV20-1 and TRBJ2-1; weak D call: TRBD2 (6 bases). From germline, CDR1 is DFQATT and CDR2 SNEGSKA (reference sequence). Trimming cost V 3 bases and J 1 base, with 16 bases left between them. The CDR3 loop spans 16 amino acids. In DNA, the CDR3 is TGCAGTGCTAGGATTCTCTTCCGGGGGTCCTACAATGAGCAGTTCTTC. Its translation: CSARILFRGSYNEQFF.

This clonotype was detected only a few times. The CDR3 nucleotides read TGCGCCAGCAGCTTGGAAGGCAGGGTGAACTCACCCCTCCACTTT. As protein: CASSLEGRVNSPLHF. The chain is built from TRBV5-1 and TRBJ1-6; a possible D gene is TRBD1 (5 bases). V was trimmed by 0 bases and J by 10 bases, leaving 14 bases between them. CDR1 is SGHRS, CDR2 YFSETQ, per germline. The CDR3 covers 15 residues. Looking up the rest from reference TRBV5-1 and TRBJ1-6 gives the full variable domain: KAGVTQTPRYLIKTRGQQVTLSCSPISGHRSVSWYQQTPGQGLQFLFEYFSETQRNKGNFPGRFSGRQFSNSRSEMNVSTLELGDSALYLCASSLEGRVNSPLHFGNGTRLTVT.

This chain connects TRBV12-3 or TRBV12-4 to TRBJ2-2, with 9 bases identical to TRBD1. The V gene end was trimmed by 6 bases and the J gene end by 6 bases; junction bases not matched to a gene: 8. This CDR3 is built from 15 residues. CDR3 nucleotides: TGTGCCAGCAGGAGCCGGGACAGGGCGCCCGGGGAGCTGTTTTTT. This translates into CASRSRDRAPGELFF.

This clonotype has a handful of counts. The chain links TRBV6-2 or TRBV6-3 to TRBJ2-1; 8 nucleotides line up with TRBD2. Germline CDR1 and CDR2: MNHEY and SVGEGT. The CDR3 spans 14 residues. V gave up 5 bases and J gave up 6 bases; unmatched junction bases: 6. The CDR3, as DNA: TGTGCCAGCAGTCGGGGACTAGAGGGCAATGAGCAGTTCTTC. Translating gives CASSRGLEGNEQFF.

The sample holds many counts of this clonotype. This chain connects TRBV29-1 to TRBJ1-2; TRBD1 might be the D (5 bases). The CDR3 length is 13 residues. CDR1 and CDR2 from the germline V gene are SQVTM and ANQGSEA. Deletions cut 6 bases from V and 3 bases from J, with 14 bases between. CDR3 bases: TGCAGCGTCTCTAGAGGGGAGTACTATGGCTACACCTTC. Translation: CSVSRGEYYGYTF.

In its sample, this clonotype was seen many times. V is TRBV5-1 and J is TRBJ2-7; 11 bases are shared with TRBD2. In germline, CDR1 is SGHRS, CDR2 YFSETQ. V shed 0 bases, J shed 0 bases, and the junction held 8 bases outside the gene matches. This CDR3 spans 18 amino acids. CDR3 amino acids: CASSLGLAGGPSSYEQYF. DNA for the CDR3: TGCGCCAGCAGCTTGGGGCTAGCGGGAGGTCCCAGCTCCTACGAGCAGTACTTC.

This clonotype was found a few times. The V and J genes are TRBV6-4 and TRBJ2-2; 8 nucleotides line up with TRBD1. CDR1 is MRHNA, CDR2 SNTAGT, per germline. The V and J ends lost 6 bases and 6 bases, in that order; junction bases with no gene match: 6. The CDR3 totals 14 residues. The CDR3 region has the DNA TGTGCCAGCAGCGCGGACAGGGTATCCGGGGAGCTGTTTTTT. Translated: CASSADRVSGELFF.

This clonotype was seen a handful of times. J is TRBJ2-1 and V is TRBV14, with D unclear. Germline V gene sequence: CDR1 SGHDN, CDR2 FVKESK. Trimming cost V 7 bases and J 1 base, with 8 bases left between them. This CDR3 spans 13 amino acids. The CDR3, as DNA: TGTGCCAGCAATCGGAATTCCTACAATGAGCAGTTCTTC. Translating gives CASNRNSYNEQFF.

This clonotype has a count of ten or more. The rearrangement uses TRBV7-2 and TRBJ2-7, with TRBD1 matching 7 bases. The ends lost 4 bases at V and 3 bases at J; junction bases unmatched: 6. The CDR3 is 14 residues long. Germline CDR1 is SGHTA and CDR2 is FQGNSA. Written as DNA, the CDR3 is TGTGCCAGCAGCTCGACAGGGCCTGGCTACGAGCAGTACTTC. This translates into CASSSTGPGYEQYF. Together with reference TRBV7-2 and TRBJ2-7, the CDR3 gives the full variable domain: GAGVSQSPSNKVTEKGKDVELRCDPISGHTALYWYRQSLGQGLEFLIYFQGNSAPDKSGLPSDRFSAERTGGSVSTLTIQRTQQEDSAVYLCASSSTGPGYEQYFGPGTRLTVT.

This clonotype was seen more than once but under ten times. The J gene is TRBJ2-7, the V gene TRBV20-1, with D possibly TRBD1 on 6 matching bases. The length of the CDR3 is 14 residues. Germline-derived CDR1 and CDR2 are DFQATT and SNEGSKA (reference sequence). Trimming removed 6 bases from V and 0 bases from J, with 15 bases in between. CDR3 sequence reads: CSAVGATSSYEQYF. The CDR3 coding sequence is TGCAGTGCAGTGGGGGCTACGAGCTCCTACGAGCAGTACTTC.

Of note for this clonotype: One end of the junction fails to match germline, which may point to a read error. The chain uses TRBV5-4 and TRBJ2-3; D might be TRBD2 (5 bases). The CDR3 runs 15 residues. Germline assignment: CDR1 SGHNT and CDR2 YYREEE (reference sequence). This CDR3 reads CASSLSSGTTDSQYF. CDR3 sequence (DNA): TGTGCCAGCAGCTTGTCGAGCGGTACCACAGATTCGCAGTATTTT.

The chain recombines TRBV20-1 with TRBJ2-1; 7 nucleotides match TRBD1. The V and J ends lost 0 bases and 8 bases, in that order; junction bases with no gene match: 16. Germline V lookup: CDR1 DFQATT, CDR2 SNEGSKA (reference sequence). The CDR3 is 17 residues long. CDR3 sequence reads: CSARDLISLRGRDEQFF. Here the CDR3 DNA reads TGCAGTGCTAGAGATCTCATATCATTGAGGGGGCGCGATGAGCAGTTCTTC.

The chain links TRBV6-4 to TRBJ2-5, with D possibly matching TRBD1 (6 bases). Trimming cost V 4 bases and J 3 bases, with 9 bases left between them. The CDR3 has 13 residues. Germline lookup yields CDR1 MRHNA and CDR2 SNTAGT. CDR3 loop: CASSAGAEETQYF. In DNA form, the CDR3 reads TGTGCCAGCAGTGCAGGGGCGGAAGAGACCCAGTACTTC.

The V call is TRBV3-1, the J call TRBJ2-7; TRBD2 might be the D (6 bases). With 1 base removed from V and 6 bases from J, the gap between germline ends came to 16 bases. The length of the CDR3 is 15 residues. The germline V gene has CDR1 LGHDT and CDR2 YNNKEL (reference sequence). This CDR3 reads CASSQVGTFHPEQYF. CDR3 coding DNA: TGTGCCAGCAGCCAAGTAGGGACTTTTCACCCCGAGCAGTACTTC.

V usage is TRBV2 and J usage is TRBJ1-2, with D maybe TRBD1 (5 bases). Germline lookup yields CDR1 SNHLY and CDR2 FYNNEI. This CDR3 is 15 amino acids long. Trimming took 8 bases from V and 5 from J, leaving 21 bases between them. The CDR3 DNA sequence: TGTGCCAGCCTCGGTGGATTACAGGTTGTGTATGGCTACACCTTC. Protein: CASLGGLQVVYGYTF.

This clonotype showed up just a few times. The chain carries TRBV7-2 and TRBJ1-2, with D possibly TRBD1 on 5 matching bases. The CDR3 spans 12 residues. Per germline, CDR1 SGHTA and CDR2 FQGNSA. Deletions cut 1 base from V and 10 bases from J, with 10 bases between. This chain's CDR3 is CASSLEQATYTF. CDR3 coding DNA: TGTGCCAGCAGCTTAGAACAGGCCACCTACACCTTC.

This clonotype has ten or more counts. This chain links TRBV6-1 with TRBJ1-6; D remains unclear. This CDR3 spans 13 amino acids. V was trimmed by 1 base and J by 10 bases, leaving 8 bases between them. Germline lookup yields CDR1 MNHNS and CDR2 SASEGT. The CDR3 nucleotides are TGTGCCAGCAGTGAAGACCGGAGCTCACCCCTCCACTTT. Protein product: CASSEDRSSPLHF.